This T cell receptor beta chain came from a study of blood T cell repertoires in COVID-19 (dated by TCRdb to 2019 to 2021). A note on the overall study: Samples covering the acute and convalescent phases of COVID-19 were provided by collaborators in the United States, Italy and Spain. HLA class I and class II types, where available, came from metadata supplied by the sample provider rather than from assay-based typing. The prospective study material was composed of cDNA or gDNA derived from T cells, B-cell-depleted T cells, or PBMCs. A freely available public database, intended as a resource for researchers studying the immune response to SARS-CoV-2, is where the repertoires were released. Samples were obtained from the ongoing ImmuneRACE study (first 160 participants) and from 1,000 to 1,500 subjects provided by 6 global collaborators. A de-identified subject ID, COVID-19 status, age in years and sex were almost always included in the sample metadata. The dataset comprised deeply sampled blood TCRbeta repertoires from subjects exposed to, actively infected with, or recovered from COVID-19. Broader findings and caveats from the paper: The amount of clinical and demographic metadata varied by source and participant and was provided uncurated.

TCRbeta CDR3 regions were amplified from genomic DNA by means of the immunoSEQ Assay, a bias-controlled multiplex PCR. Per the authors' processing: The number of nucleated cells in each sample was estimated by amplification of reference gene primers within the assay. Sequence reads were collapsed and filtered to measure the absolute abundance of every unique TCRbeta CDR3 rearrangement. For each sample, productive Simpson clonality was calculated as the square root of Simpson's diversity index across productive rearrangements. As stored in TCRdb, this immuneACCESS dataset retains in-frame rearrangements with V and J assigned. A fraction of the clones does not appear; measured against another copy, unresolved V genes explain less than half of the discrepancy, and the remainder lacks a known reason. D and trimming were read from the DNA, whereas the V and J calls and clone size are those reported in that table. Here the sample has 350,000 to 500,000 clones; approximately 90% occur a single time. Of the sample, approximately 1.3% falls within the top ten clones.

At the junction V is shortened by 1 base and J by 1 base, with 5 bases in between. From cysteine to phenylalanine, the CDR3 is 14 amino acids long. The retained sequence is limited to the CDR3, 42 bases, with the frame set at the first base. The CDR1 and CDR2 encoded by the germline V gene are LGHNT and FRNRAP. Participants in the prospective study were aged roughly 18 to 100 years, lived in 20 to 30 United States geographic areas, and enrolled through a virtual design. To assign participants to cohorts, the prospective study relied on clinical history that participants themselves reported in a screening survey and a study questionnaire. Exposed participants had been in contact, within 2 weeks of entering the study, with a person who had a PCR-confirmed or clinician-diagnosed case of COVID-19. Each participant in the prospective study had whole blood, serum and a nasopharyngeal or oropharyngeal swab collected by mobile phlebotomists. Participants in the prospective study had the option to provide additional blood draws and questionnaires over a roughly 2-month period. Before DNA extraction, blood samples from the prospective study were shipped at room temperature or frozen.

On this clone: Its antigen remains unidentified. No per-base quality is available; no much larger clone lies one base away.

The sequencing sample was made of PBMCs or T cells enriched from blood (not recorded which). The receptor was derived from a woman under 30 who had been exposed to COVID-19. The chain uses TRBV12-5 and TRBJ2-1; TRBD2 is a possible D gene, resting on 5 matching bases. The DNA reads as follows: TGTGCTAGTGGTTTGGGCGGGTCCTACAATGAGCAGTTCTTC. Translated, it reads CASGLGGSYNEQFF. This CDR3, with the reference TRBV12-5 and TRBJ2-1 proteins standing in past its ends, gives the full variable domain DARVTQTPRHKVTEMGQEVTMRCQPILGHNTVFWYRQTMMQGLELLAYFRNRAPLDDSGMPKDRFSAEMPDATLATLKIQPSEPRDSAVYFCASGLGGSYNEQFFGPGTRLTVL.